The source of this T cell receptor beta chain is a study of CD8 T cells in Susac syndrome (dated 2019 in TCRdb). For context, the study as a whole: Whether CD8+ T cell activation and differentiation in Susac syndrome was antigen driven was tested using repertoire sequencing. The full study reports these points: The number of individuals in the TCR sequencing and HLA analysis was acknowledged as relatively small.

High-throughput TCR beta sequencing profiled peripheral blood CD8+ and CD4+ T cells from healthy donors, Susac syndrome patients and multiple sclerosis patients. The multiple sclerosis controls were treatment-naive patients whose relapsing-remitting disease, either stable or active, fulfilled the revised McDonald criteria. Bulk CD8+ and CD4+ T cells were purified by magnetic negative isolation, whereas CD8+ TEMRA cells were enriched by FACS. Blood was collected in EDTA tubes and processed within 24 hours, with PBMCs isolated through density gradient centrifugation. PBMCs intended for TCR sequencing were cryopreserved in liquid nitrogen and thawed later in a water bath at 37 degrees C. A purity of at least 90% was achieved for sorted or isolated CD4+, CD8+ and CD8+ TEMRA cells. As regards this clonotype: Its recognized antigen is unknown. Base qualities are not at hand, and no much larger clone is one base apart.

The trim is 0 bases for V and 8 bases for J, with a gap of 13 bases between the germline ends. The germline V gene yields MGHRA for CDR1 and YSYEKL for CDR2. From the cysteine up to the phenylalanine, the CDR3 has a length of 14 residues. Only the CDR3 portion is preserved as DNA: 42 bases, with reading frame beginning at the first base. RNA was extracted with the RNeasy kit and roughly 0.5 to 1 ug was reverse transcribed using random hexamers. The immunoSEQ multiplex PCR assay, which covers 54 Vbeta and 13 Jbeta segments, was used to amplify TCR beta CDR3 regions. To correct PCR amplification bias, a synthetic template baseline was used for both primer optimization and computational correction. Per the original workflow: Only productive sequences were kept, with reads annotated to V, D and J genes according to IMGT and analyzed in immunoSEQ Analyzer. Clonality was computed as one minus Shannon entropy normalized by log2 of the number of productive unique sequences. For each patient and control, public and private clones were evaluated among the 100 most prevalent clones. Clones were defined as Susac-specific if absent from the healthy and MS cohorts, from around 1,000 published viral clones and from other ImmuneACCESS disease sequences. TCRdb cleaned the public reads at Q25 with fastp, built clones with MiXCR and kept in-frame beta chains. For every CDR3 protein sequence, its rows merge into one entry that carries the most common genes and DNA. The V and J calls follow TCRdb's processing rather than the paper's. Within this sample are roughly 200,000 distinct CDR3 sequences, with about 94% of them counted one time only. The ten largest account for about 0.093% of the sample.

The receptor was isolated from a human donor with multiple sclerosis. Here the chain combines TRBV4-1 and TRBJ1-2, with the D gene not clear enough to name. Material: CD4+ T cells from PBMCs. The bases are TGCGCCAGCAGCCAAGAGGTCACGGTGCGAGGCTACACCTTC. The resulting protein is CASSQEVTVRGYTF.